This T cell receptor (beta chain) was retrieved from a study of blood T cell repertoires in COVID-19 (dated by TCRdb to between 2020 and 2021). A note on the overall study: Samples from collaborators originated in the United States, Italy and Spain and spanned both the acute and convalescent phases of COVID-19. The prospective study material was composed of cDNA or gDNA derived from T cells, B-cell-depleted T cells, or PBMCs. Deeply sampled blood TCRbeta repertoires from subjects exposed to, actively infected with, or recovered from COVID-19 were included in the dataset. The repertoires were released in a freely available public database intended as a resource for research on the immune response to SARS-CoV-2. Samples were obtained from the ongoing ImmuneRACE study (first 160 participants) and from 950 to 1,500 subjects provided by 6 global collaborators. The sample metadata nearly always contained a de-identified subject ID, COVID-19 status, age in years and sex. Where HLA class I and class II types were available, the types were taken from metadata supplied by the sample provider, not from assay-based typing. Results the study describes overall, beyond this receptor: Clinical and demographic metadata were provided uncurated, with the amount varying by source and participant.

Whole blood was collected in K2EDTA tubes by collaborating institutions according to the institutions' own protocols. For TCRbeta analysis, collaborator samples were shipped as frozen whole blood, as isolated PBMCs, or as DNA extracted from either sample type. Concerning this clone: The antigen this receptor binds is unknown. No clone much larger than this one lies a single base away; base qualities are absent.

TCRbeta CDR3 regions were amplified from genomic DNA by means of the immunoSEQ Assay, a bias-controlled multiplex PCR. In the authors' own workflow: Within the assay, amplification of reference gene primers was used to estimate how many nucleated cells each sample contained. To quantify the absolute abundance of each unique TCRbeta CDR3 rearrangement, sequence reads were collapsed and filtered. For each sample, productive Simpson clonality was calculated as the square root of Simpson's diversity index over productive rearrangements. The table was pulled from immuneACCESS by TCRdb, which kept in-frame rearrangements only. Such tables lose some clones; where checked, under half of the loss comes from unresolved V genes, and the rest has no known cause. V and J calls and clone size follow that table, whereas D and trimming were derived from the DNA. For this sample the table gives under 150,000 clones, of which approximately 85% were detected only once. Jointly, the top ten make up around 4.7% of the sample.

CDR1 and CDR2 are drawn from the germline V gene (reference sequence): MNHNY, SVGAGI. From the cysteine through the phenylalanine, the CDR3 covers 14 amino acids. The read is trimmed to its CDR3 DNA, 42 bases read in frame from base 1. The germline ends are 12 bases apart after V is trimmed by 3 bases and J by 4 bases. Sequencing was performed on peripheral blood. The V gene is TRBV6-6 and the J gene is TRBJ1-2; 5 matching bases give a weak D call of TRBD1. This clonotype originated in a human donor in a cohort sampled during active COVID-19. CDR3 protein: CASSYDRPTYGYTF. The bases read TGTGCCAGCAGTTATGACAGACCGACCTATGGCTACACCTTC.